These T cell receptor beta chains were read from a single sample in a study of CD8+ T cells in alopecia areata. Measured with immunoSEQ multiplex PCR; TCRdb has only the in-frame clones, and not every one. The data contain 150,000 to 200,000 clones, under 80% of them seen just once; the ten biggest clones take up about 1.3%. Specimen: CD4+ T cells sorted from blood, collected around week 49, from a patient treated with tofacitinib. These TCRs come from a human donor with alopecia areata. Both conserved end residues are part of each CDR3. A D gene is named only where the DNA matches it firmly. Clone size is stated in some rows and not others, as once, few, many or a class when expanded.

D gene	V gene	J gene	clone size	CDR3 protein	CDR3 DNA
-	TRBV4-3	TRBJ1-6	-	CASSLKGGSPLHF	TGCGCCAGCAGCCTGAAGGGAGGGTCACCCCTCCACTTT
-	TRBV30	TRBJ1-3	few	CAWMFSGNTIYF	TGTGCCTGGATGTTTTCTGGAAACACCATATATTTT
-	TRBV9	TRBJ2-1	-	CASSVSGVGIDEQFF	TGTGCCAGCAGCGTGTCCGGCGTGGGGATCGATGAGCAGTTCTTC
-	TRBV6-6	TRBJ2-3	-	CASSDSRSSTDTQYF	TGTGCCAGCAGTGACTCTAGATCTAGCACAGATACGCAGTATTTT
TRBD2	TRBV12-5	TRBJ2-1	-	CASGSLRASGGKTYNEQFF	TGTGCTAGTGGTTCCCTCCGGGCTAGCGGGGGCAAGACCTACAATGAGCAGTTCTTC
-	TRBV9	TRBJ2-5	-	CASSVSADARETQYF	TGTGCCAGCAGCGTATCCGCGGATGCGAGAGAGACCCAGTACTTC
TRBD1	TRBV4-1	TRBJ1-5	-	CASSQGFPGQHNQPQHF	TGCGCCAGCAGCCAAGGCTTTCCGGGACAGCACAATCAGCCCCAGCATTTT
-	TRBV5-1	TRBJ2-7	-	CASSFLPGVGEQYF	TGCGCCAGCAGCTTTTTGCCGGGGGTCGGTGAGCAGTACTTC
-	TRBV9	TRBJ2-7	few	CASSVDESTYEQYF	TGTGCCAGCAGCGTAGATGAGTCGACCTACGAGCAGTACTTC
TRBD1	TRBV2	TRBJ1-2	-	CASSEEGQGTSYTF	TGTGCCAGCAGTGAAGAGGGACAGGGTACGAGCTACACCTTC
TRBD2	TRBV10-3	TRBJ2-5	many	CAISELAGSQETQYF	TGTGCCATCAGTGAACTAGCGGGGAGCCAAGAGACCCAGTACTTC
TRBD1	TRBV5-6	TRBJ2-1	-	CASSLRQGEFF	TGTGCCAGCAGCTTAAGACAGGGAGAGTTCTTC
TRBD1	TRBV29-1	TRBJ2-1	-	CSGDSLVDEQFF	TGCAGCGGGGACAGTCTGGTCGATGAGCAGTTCTTC
-	TRBV11-3	TRBJ2-3	-	CASSLDLATETQYF	TGTGCCAGCAGCTTAGATCTGGCTACTGAGACGCAGTATTTT
TRBD1	TRBV29-1	TRBJ1-1	-	CSVEGQGAPEAFF	TGCAGCGTTGAAGGACAGGGGGCCCCTGAAGCTTTCTTT
TRBD1	TRBV29-1	TRBJ2-4	-	CSVDGTGLSPPYF	TGCAGCGTTGACGGGACAGGGCTTAGTCCTCCGTACTTC
-	TRBV18	TRBJ1-2	-	CASSNARSYGYTF	TGTGCCAGCTCAAACGCACGGTCCTATGGCTACACCTTC
-	TRBV30	TRBJ2-5	few	CGAGRETQYF	TGTGGGGCAGGTAGAGAGACCCAGTACTTC
-	TRBV23-1	TRBJ2-6	few	CASSQHVFGANVLTF	TGCGCCAGCAGTCAACATGTTTTTGGGGCCAACGTCCTGACTTTC
-	TRBV6-5	TRBJ2-7	-	CASRGQLGEQYF	TGTGCCAGCAGAGGACAGCTAGGCGAGCAGTACTTC
-	TRBV29-1	TRBJ2-7	-	CSVEETDRGGEQYF	TGCAGCGTTGAAGAAACCGACAGGGGAGGGGAGCAGTACTTC
TRBD1	TRBV7-2	TRBJ2-7	once	CASSFPGGAGYEQYF	TGTGCCAGCAGCTTCCCAGGGGGCGCCGGGTACGAGCAGTACTTC
-	TRBV7-2	TRBJ2-5	many	CASSSPGPQETQYF	TGTGCCAGCAGCTCACCGGGACCCCAAGAGACCCAGTACTTC
TRBD1	TRBV6-5	TRBJ1-1	-	CASTYDRGNTEAFF	TGTGCCAGCACATACGACAGGGGGAACACTGAAGCTTTCTTT
-	TRBV6-1	TRBJ2-4	few	CAASTGGENIQYF	TGTGCCGCTTCCACCGGGGGAGAAAACATTCAGTACTTC
-	TRBV29-1	TRBJ1-5	-	CSVGQSNQPQHF	TGCAGCGTTGGACAGAGCAATCAGCCCCAGCATTTT
-	TRBV5-1	TRBJ1-6	-	CASSREGISPLHF	TGCGCCAGCAGCAGGGAGGGCATTTCACCCCTCCACTTT
-	TRBV9	TRBJ1-5	-	CASSTIGDQPQHF	TGTGCCAGCAGCACGATTGGCGATCAGCCCCAGCATTTT
-	TRBV10-2	TRBJ1-2	-	CASSEMEGYGYTF	TGCGCCAGCAGTGAAATGGAAGGCTATGGCTACACCTTC
-	TRBV23-1	TRBJ2-2	-	CASSPFRTNTGELFF	TGCGCCAGCAGTCCATTCAGGACGAACACCGGGGAGCTGTTTTTT
TRBD2	TRBV10-3	TRBJ2-7	-	CAISGLAGNYEQYF	TGTGCCATCAGTGGACTAGCGGGGAATTACGAGCAGTACTTC
TRBD1	TRBV5-1	TRBJ1-2	-	CASSLTGTESNYGYTF	TGCGCCAGCAGCTTGACGGGGACAGAATCTAACTATGGCTACACCTTC
TRBD1	TRBV29-1	TRBJ1-1	few	CSGGQGAGEAFF	TGCAGCGGGGGACAGGGGGCTGGTGAAGCTTTCTTT
-	TRBV5-6	TRBJ1-5	once	CASSTGQTNQPQHF	TGTGCCAGCAGCACCGGACAGACCAATCAGCCCCAGCATTTT
-	TRBV27	TRBJ1-1	-	CASRTGSTEAFF	TGTGCCAGCAGGACAGGATCGACTGAAGCTTTCTTT
TRBD1	TRBV30	TRBJ2-2	few	CAWRSITGGNTGELFF	TGTGCCTGGAGGAGCATCACAGGGGGTAACACCGGGGAGCTGTTTTTT
TRBD1	TRBV29-1	TRBJ1-1	-	CSVGDRANTEAFF	TGCAGCGTGGGGGACAGGGCGAACACTGAAGCTTTCTTT
-	TRBV30	TRBJ2-7	-	CAWSGVGGGLGREQYF	TGTGCCTGGAGTGGGGTGGGAGGGGGCCTCGGGCGCGAGCAGTACTTC
-	TRBV6-6	TRBJ2-3	few	CASSYAGPTDTQYF	TGTGCCAGCAGTTACGCGGGTCCCACAGATACGCAGTATTTT
-	TRBV2	TRBJ1-1	once	CASRETGLANTEAFF	TGTGCCAGCAGGGAAACAGGGCTGGCGAACACTGAAGCTTTCTTT
-	TRBV5-1	TRBJ2-2	-	CASSLDARPGELFF	TGCGCCAGCAGCTTGGACGCCAGGCCCGGGGAGCTGTTTTTT
TRBD1	TRBV13	TRBJ2-7	-	CASSRRDRNLYEQYF	TGTGCCAGCAGCCGCAGGGACAGAAATTTGTACGAGCAGTACTTC
TRBD2	TRBV29-1	TRBJ2-1	-	CSVEGTSGGLSYNEQFF	TGCAGCGTTGAAGGAACTAGCGGGGGTTTATCCTACAATGAGCAGTTCTTC
-	TRBV29-1	TRBJ1-6	-	CSVEEGGAGSPLHF	TGCAGCGTTGAAGAGGGGGGGGCCGGTTCACCCCTCCACTTT
-	TRBV12-5	TRBJ2-5	-	CASGLGTVQETQYF	TGTGCTAGTGGTTTGGGGACTGTGCAGGAGACCCAGTACTTC
-	TRBV5-1	TRBJ2-2	few	CASSLQNTGELFF	TGCGCCAGCAGCTTGCAGAACACCGGGGAGCTGTTTTTT
-	TRBV27	TRBJ2-3	-	CASSFRGTDTQYF	TGTGCCAGCAGTTTCCGGGGCACAGATACGCAGTATTTT
-	TRBV7-8	TRBJ2-5	-	CASSLAQGREGTQYF	TGTGCCAGCAGCTTAGCGCAAGGCCGAGAAGGGACCCAGTACTTC
-	TRBV25-1	TRBJ2-6	few	CASSEAGAVGAGANVLTF	TGTGCCAGCAGTGAAGCAGGGGCAGTTGGAGCTGGGGCCAACGTCCTGACTTTC
TRBD2	TRBV30	TRBJ2-3	-	CAWSATLGLVISDTQYF	TGTGCCTGGAGCGCGACCCTGGGACTAGTCATTTCAGATACGCAGTATTTT
TRBD1	TRBV7-2	TRBJ1-4	few	CASSPGTGDEKLFF	TGTGCCAGCAGCCCCGGGACAGGGGATGAAAAACTGTTTTTT
-	TRBV30	TRBJ1-1	once	CAWSLGHGNTEAFF	TGTGCCTGGAGTTTGGGCCACGGGAACACTGAAGCTTTCTTT
-	TRBV7-8	TRBJ2-3	-	CASSLVGQDTDTQYF	TGTGCCAGCAGCTTAGTCGGGCAGGACACAGATACGCAGTATTTT
-	TRBV29-1	TRBJ2-7	-	CSVESTEGASYEQYF	TGCAGCGTTGAATCTACCGAAGGGGCCTCCTACGAGCAGTACTTC
-	TRBV2	TRBJ2-2	-	CASSESGSPTGELFF	TGTGCCAGCAGTGAAAGCGGTAGCCCCACCGGGGAGCTGTTTTTT
TRBD1	TRBV5-1	TRBJ2-5	once	CASSLGRGLNSGETQYF	TGCGCCAGCAGCTTGGGCAGGGGGCTTAATAGCGGAGAGACCCAGTACTTC
TRBD1	TRBV5-1	TRBJ2-5	-	CASSLQGQGRETQYF	TGCGCCAGCAGCCTACAGGGACAGGGTAGGGAGACCCAGTACTTC
-	TRBV2	TRBJ2-1	-	CASSEIGGTNNEQFF	TGTGCCAGCAGTGAAATTGGGGGGACCAACAATGAGCAGTTCTTC
-	TRBV11-2	TRBJ2-3	-	CASSLVGGISTYTQYF	TGTGCCAGCAGCTTAGTTGGGGGGATTTCCACATATACGCAGTATTTT